These T cell receptor beta chains were read from a single sample in a study of tumor-infiltrating lymphocytes in primary liver carcinoma. TCRdb independently ran MiXCR on the multiplex PCR reads; one entry per CDR3 protein. The data hold 310,000 or so distinct CDR3 sequences, with about three fifths observed a single time. The specimen was peripheral blood. Source of these receptors: a woman in her twenties or thirties with primary liver carcinoma and hepatitis B virus infection. Each CDR3 is given with its conserved first and last residue. A D gene is named only where the DNA matches it firmly. Clone size, where shown, is once, few, many, or a class for clones that have expanded.

CDR3: CASSLRDTAEAFF
DNA: TGTGCCAGCAGTTTACGGGACACAGCAGAAGCTTTCTTT
V: TRBV28
size: -
length: 13
D: -
J: TRBJ1-1

CDR3: CVWSVMPNTEAFF
DNA: TGTGTCTGGAGTGTAATGCCGAACACTGAAGCTTTCTTT
V: TRBV30
size: -
length: 13
D: -
J: TRBJ1-1

CDR3: CASSTGLRPEAFF
DNA: TGTGCCAGCTCAACGGGCCTGAGACCTGAAGCTTTCTTT
V: TRBV18
size: -
length: 13
D: -
J: TRBJ1-1

CDR3: CACGGAGEQYF
DNA: TGTGCTTGCGGGGGCGCGGGCGAGCAGTACTTC
V: TRBV6-2/TRBV6-3
size: many
length: 11
D: -
J: TRBJ2-7

CDR3: CASSPRSGAQETQYF
DNA: TGCGCCAGCAGCCCCAGGTCGGGGGCTCAAGAGACCCAGTACTTC
V: TRBV4-1
size: many
length: 15
D: -
J: TRBJ2-5

CDR3: CASSQDRGCGEAFF
DNA: TGTGCCAGCAGCCAAGACAGGGGGTGCGGAGAAGCTTTCTTT
V: TRBV4-2
size: -
length: 14
D: TRBD1
J: TRBJ1-1

CDR3: CASSPIGGTDTQYF
DNA: TGTGCCAGCAGCCCGATCGGGGGCACAGATACGCAGTATTTT
V: TRBV5-6
size: -
length: 14
D: -
J: TRBJ2-3

CDR3: CASTKDGGYEQYF
DNA: TGTGCCAGCACCAAAGACGGGGGCTACGAGCAGTACTTC
V: TRBV6-5
size: many
length: 13
D: -
J: TRBJ2-7

CDR3: CAGERSTDTQYF
DNA: TGTGCTGGGGAGCGAAGCACAGATACACAGTATTTT
V: TRBV30
size: once
length: 12
D: -
J: TRBJ2-3

CDR3: CASSQGTITGGNTIYF
DNA: TGCGCCAGCAGCCAAGGTACGATAACGGGAGGAAACACCATATATTTT
V: TRBV4-3
size: few
length: 16
D: -
J: TRBJ1-3